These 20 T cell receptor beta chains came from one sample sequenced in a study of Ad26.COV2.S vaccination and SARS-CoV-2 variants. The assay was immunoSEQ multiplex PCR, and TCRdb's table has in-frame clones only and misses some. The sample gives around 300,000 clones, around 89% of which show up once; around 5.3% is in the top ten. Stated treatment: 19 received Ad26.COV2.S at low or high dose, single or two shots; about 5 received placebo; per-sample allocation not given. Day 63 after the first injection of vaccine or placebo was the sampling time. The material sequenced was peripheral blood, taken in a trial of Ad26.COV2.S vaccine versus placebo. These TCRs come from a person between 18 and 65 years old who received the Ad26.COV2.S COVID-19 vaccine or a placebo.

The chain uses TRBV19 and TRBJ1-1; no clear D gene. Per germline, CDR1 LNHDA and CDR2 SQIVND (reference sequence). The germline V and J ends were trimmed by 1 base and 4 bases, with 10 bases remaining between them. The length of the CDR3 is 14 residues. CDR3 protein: CASSIVLGTTEAFF. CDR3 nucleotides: TGTGCCAGTAGTATAGTTTTGGGAACCACTGAAGCTTTCTTT.

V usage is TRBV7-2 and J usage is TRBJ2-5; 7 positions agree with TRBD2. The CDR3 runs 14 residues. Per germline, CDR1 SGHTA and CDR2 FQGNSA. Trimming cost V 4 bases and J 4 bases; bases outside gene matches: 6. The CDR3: CASSSYGLVETQYF. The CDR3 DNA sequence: TGTGCCAGCAGCTCCTACGGACTAGTAGAGACCCAGTACTTC.

The CDR3 region has the DNA TGTGCCAGCAGCGCCCGGGCTAGCGTTACCTACAATGAGCAGTTCTTC. Translating it yields CASSARASVTYNEQFF. The chain joins TRBV13 to TRBJ2-1; D perhaps matches TRBD2 (6 bases). Germline V lookup: CDR1 PRHDT, CDR2 FYEKMQ (reference sequence). The CDR3 sequence is 16 residues long. V lost 5 bases and J 2 bases, leaving 16 bases between the germline ends.

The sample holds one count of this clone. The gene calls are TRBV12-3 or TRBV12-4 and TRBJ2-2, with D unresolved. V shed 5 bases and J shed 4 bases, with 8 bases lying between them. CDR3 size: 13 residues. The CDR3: CASSPDITGELFF. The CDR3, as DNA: TGTGCCAGCAGTCCTGACATCACCGGGGAGCTGTTTTTT.

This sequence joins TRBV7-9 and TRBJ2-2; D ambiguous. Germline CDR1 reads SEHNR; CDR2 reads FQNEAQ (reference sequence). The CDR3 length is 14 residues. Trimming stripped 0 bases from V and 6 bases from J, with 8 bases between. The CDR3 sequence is CASSLAGDSGELFF. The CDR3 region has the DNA TGTGCCAGCAGCTTAGCTGGGGATTCCGGGGAGCTGTTTTTT.

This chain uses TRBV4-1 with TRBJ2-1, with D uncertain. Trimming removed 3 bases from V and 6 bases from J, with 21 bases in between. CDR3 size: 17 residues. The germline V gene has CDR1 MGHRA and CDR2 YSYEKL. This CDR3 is CASSHQRKGPNTNEQFF. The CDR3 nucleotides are TGCGCCAGCAGCCACCAGCGAAAAGGACCCAACACCAATGAGCAGTTCTTC.

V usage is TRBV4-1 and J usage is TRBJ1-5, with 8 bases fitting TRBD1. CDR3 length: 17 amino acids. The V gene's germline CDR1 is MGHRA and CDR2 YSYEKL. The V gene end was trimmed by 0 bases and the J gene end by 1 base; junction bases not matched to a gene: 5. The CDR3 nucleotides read TGCGCCAGCAGCCAAGACGACCGACAGGGGAGCAATCAGCCCCAGCATTTT. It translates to CASSQDDRQGSNQPQHF.

The CDR3 DNA reads TGTGCCAGCAGCGCGGGGGAGGGGAATACAGGAGATGGCTACACCTTC. Protein sequence: CASSAGEGNTGDGYTF. The chain uses TRBV9 and TRBJ1-2; TRBD1 might be the D (5 bases). Trimming took off 3 bases at V and 6 bases at J, with 21 bases between the two ends. The CDR3 runs to 16 residues. Germline V gene sequence: CDR1 SGDLS, CDR2 YYNGEE.

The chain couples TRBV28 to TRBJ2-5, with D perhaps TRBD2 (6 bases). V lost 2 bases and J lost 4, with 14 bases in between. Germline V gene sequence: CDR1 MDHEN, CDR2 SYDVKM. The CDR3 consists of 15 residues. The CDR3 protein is CASSLTAAGRETQYF. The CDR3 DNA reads TGTGCCAGCAGTTTAACAGCGGCCGGGAGAGAGACCCAGTACTTC.

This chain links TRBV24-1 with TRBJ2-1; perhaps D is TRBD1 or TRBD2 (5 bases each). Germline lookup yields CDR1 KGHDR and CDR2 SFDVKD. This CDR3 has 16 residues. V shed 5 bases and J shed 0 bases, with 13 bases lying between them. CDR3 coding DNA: TGTGCCACCAGTGTTTCAGCGAGGGGCTCCTACAATGAGCAGTTCTTC. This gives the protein CATSVSARGSYNEQFF.

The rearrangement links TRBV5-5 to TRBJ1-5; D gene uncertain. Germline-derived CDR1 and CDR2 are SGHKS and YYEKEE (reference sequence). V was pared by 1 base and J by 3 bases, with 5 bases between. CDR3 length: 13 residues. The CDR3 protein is CASSLFLNQPQHF. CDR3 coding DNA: TGTGCCAGCAGCTTGTTCCTCAATCAGCCCCAGCATTTT.

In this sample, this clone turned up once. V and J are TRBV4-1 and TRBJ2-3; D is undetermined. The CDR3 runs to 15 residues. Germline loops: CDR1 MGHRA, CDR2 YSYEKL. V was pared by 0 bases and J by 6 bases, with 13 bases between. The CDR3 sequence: CASSQEVPSVDTQYF. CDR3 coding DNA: TGCGCCAGCAGCCAAGAGGTCCCAAGCGTGGATACGCAGTATTTT.

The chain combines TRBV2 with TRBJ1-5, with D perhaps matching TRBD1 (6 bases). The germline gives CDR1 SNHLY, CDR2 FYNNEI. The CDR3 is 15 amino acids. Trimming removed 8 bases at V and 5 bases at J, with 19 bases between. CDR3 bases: TGTGCCAGCTCCCGTGGCAAGGGGGGGGATCAGCCCCAGCATTTT. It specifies CASSRGKGGDQPQHF.

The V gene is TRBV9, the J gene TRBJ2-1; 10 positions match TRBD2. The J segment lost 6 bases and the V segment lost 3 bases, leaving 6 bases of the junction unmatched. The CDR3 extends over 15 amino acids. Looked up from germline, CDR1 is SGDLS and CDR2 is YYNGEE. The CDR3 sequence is CASSGYSGGINEQFF. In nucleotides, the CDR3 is TGTGCCAGCAGCGGATATAGCGGGGGGATCAATGAGCAGTTCTTC.

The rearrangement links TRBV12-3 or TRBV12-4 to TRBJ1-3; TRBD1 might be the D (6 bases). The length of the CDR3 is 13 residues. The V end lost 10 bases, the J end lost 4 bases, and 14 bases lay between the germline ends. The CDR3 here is CATPTGRGNTIYF. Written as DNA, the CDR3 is TGTGCCACCCCAACAGGGAGAGGAAACACCATATATTTT.

The CDR3 coding sequence is TGTGCCAGCAGTTTAGCGGCAGGGTCTCAACTATCTTCACCCCTCCACTTT. This encodes CASSLAAGSQLSSPLHF. V is TRBV28 and J is TRBJ1-6; possibly TRBD1 for D (5 bases). CDR1 is MDHEN and CDR2 is SYDVKM in the germline V gene. This CDR3 region has 17 residues. V was cut by 2 bases and J by 9 bases, with 20 bases left in between.

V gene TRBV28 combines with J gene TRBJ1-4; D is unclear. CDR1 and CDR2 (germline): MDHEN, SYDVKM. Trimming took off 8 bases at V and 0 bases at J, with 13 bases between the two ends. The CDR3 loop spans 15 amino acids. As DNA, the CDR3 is TGTGCCAGCGGCTTATCAACCGCAACTAATGAAAAACTGTTTTTT. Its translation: CASGLSTATNEKLFF.

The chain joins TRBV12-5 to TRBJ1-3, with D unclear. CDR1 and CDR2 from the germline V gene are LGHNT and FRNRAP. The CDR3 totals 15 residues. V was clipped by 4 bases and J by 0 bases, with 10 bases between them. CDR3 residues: CASGSDARSGNTIYF. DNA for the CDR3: TGTGCTAGTGGTTCGGATGCCCGCTCTGGAAACACCATATATTTT.

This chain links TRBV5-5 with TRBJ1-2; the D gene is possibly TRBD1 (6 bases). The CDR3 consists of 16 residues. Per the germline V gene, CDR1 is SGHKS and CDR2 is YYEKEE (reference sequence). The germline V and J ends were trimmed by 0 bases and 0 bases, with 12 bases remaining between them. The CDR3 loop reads CASSLARGRANYGYTF. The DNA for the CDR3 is TGTGCCAGCAGCTTGGCCAGGGGCAGAGCTAACTATGGCTACACCTTC.

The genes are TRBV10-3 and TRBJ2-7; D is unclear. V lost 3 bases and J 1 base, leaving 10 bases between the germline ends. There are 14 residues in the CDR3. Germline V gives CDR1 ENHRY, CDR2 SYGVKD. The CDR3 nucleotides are TGTGCCATCAGTGAAGGTAGATTATCCTACGAGCAGTACTTC. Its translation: CAISEGRLSYEQYF.